This TCR beta chain was captured in a study of CD39 and CD103 CD8 tumor-infiltrating T cells (dated by TCRdb to 2016 to 2019). At the level of the whole study: Repertoire comparisons were shown for an HPV-positive HNSCC, an HPV-negative HNSCC, an ovarian cancer and a melanoma patient. TCRbeta CDR3 deep sequencing compared repertoires of CD8 TIL subsets defined by CD103 and CD39 with peripheral memory CD8 T cells. The paper's findings and limits, for the study overall: Clonotypes from DN TILs largely overlapped with peripheral memory CD8 repertoires, while clonotypes from DP TILs were only rarely found in blood or uninvolved lymph node. Compared with DN and SP CD8 TILs and with blood memory CD8 T cells, DP CD8 TILs appeared more oligoclonal, with the top 30 clonotypes covering roughly 50-90%.

A few counts support this clone. There is no known antigen for this receptor. Base quality data are lacking; no much larger clone is found one base away. At the time of sample collection the patients were not on therapy, although prior treatments varied from chemotherapy, radiotherapy, surgery and immunotherapy to no treatment. After thawing, cells were enriched for T lymphocytes using a negative-selection kit, with EpCAM beads added for tumor-infiltrating lymphocytes. CD8+CD4-CD45RA- cells were sorted as memory CD8 T cells irrespective of CCR7 expression. Before analysis, peripheral blood mononuclear cells were separated on a Ficoll-Paque PLUS gradient and then cryopreserved. On a FACSAria II, each population was sorted to over 98% purity, and the resulting cell pellets were frozen for TCR sequencing with no culture step. CDR1 and CDR2, per the germline V gene, are SQVTM and ANQGSEA. The junction shows trimming of 1 base on V and 0 bases on J, plus 19 bases between the germline ends. Including cysteine and phenylalanine, the CDR3 has 17 amino acids. Only the CDR3 DNA is retained, 51 bases long and in frame from the first base.

For each subset, genomic DNA was extracted from around 10,000 to 100,000 sorted cells using the DNeasy Blood and Tissue Kit. The immunoSEQ service sequenced and mapped the TCRbeta V-J or V-D-J regions, with coverage above 10x for each sample. The original methods were these. Analysis was limited to productive rearrangements exported from the immunoSEQ Analyzer platform, and clonality was evaluated on the 500 most abundant clones. Repertoire overlap between populations was quantified with the Morisita-Horn similarity index and the Jaccard index. In 5 or 6 cancer patients, Morisita-Horn similarity was measured between the TCR repertoires of CD8 T-cell subsets. Drawn from immuneACCESS, this table holds only the in-frame rearrangements with V and J called that TCRdb kept. Clones are partly lost; checked studies trace under half to an unresolved V gene and leave the rest unexplained. V and J calls and clone size are those listed in that table; D and trimming were worked out from the DNA. In this sample the table shows around 7,400 clones, more than 60% of which occur a single time. The ten most abundant clones make up roughly 60% of the sample.

The chain is encoded by TRBV29-1 joined to TRBJ2-7; perhaps TRBD1 is the D gene, with 6 bases matching. The TCR comes from a human donor with head and neck squamous cell carcinoma. The source material was CD8+ T cells sorted from blood. This specimen's cell subset or site label, per the study, means: total memory CD8 T cells (CD45RA-CCR7+/-) from blood or uninvolved lymph node. The bases read TGCAGCGTTGAAGCCTGGAGACAGGAATCAAGCTCCTACGAGCAGTACTTC. This gives the protein CSVEAWRQESSSYEQYF.